This entry lists 16 T cell receptor beta chains sequenced from one sample in a study of blood T cell repertoires in COVID-19. Libraries were prepared by immunoSEQ multiplex PCR; TCRdb keeps only in-frame clonotypes and omits some of them. This table has fewer than 90,000 clones, approximately 90% appearing once. The sample was peripheral blood. Every receptor here comes from a male donor with acute or convalescent COVID-19.

V gene TRBV3-1 (or the pseudogene TRBV3-2) combines with J gene TRBJ2-2; 7 nucleotides match TRBD1. CDR1 and CDR2 from the germline V gene are LGHDT and YNNKEL (reference sequence). The CDR3 consists of 13 residues. The V segment lost 2 bases and the J segment 6 bases; nucleotides outside the gene matches: 0. The CDR3 DNA is TGTGCCAGCAGCCAAAGGGGGCCCGGGGAGCTGTTTTTT. It is translated as CASSQRGPGELFF.

The chain joins TRBV5-1 to TRBJ2-5, with 10 bases identical to TRBD2. V lost 1 base, J lost 5 bases, and 8 bases stayed unmatched. The CDR3 consists of 16 residues. Looked up from germline, CDR1 is SGHRS and CDR2 is YFSETQ. CDR3 coding DNA: TGCGCCAGCAGCTTGTTCCTAGCGGGGGAGTGGGAGACCCAGTACTTC. Translation: CASSLFLAGEWETQYF. Full variable domain (outside the CDR3, taken from reference TRBV5-1 and TRBJ2-5): KAGVTQTPRYLIKTRGQQVTLSCSPISGHRSVSWYQQTPGQGLQFLFEYFSETQRNKGNFPGRFSGRQFSNSRSEMNVSTLELGDSALYLCASSLFLAGEWETQYFGPGTRLLVL.

The gene calls are TRBV19 and TRBJ2-5; 13 nucleotides align to TRBD2. The CDR3 covers 15 residues. Trimming removed 6 bases from V and 5 bases from J; junction bases left unmatched: 6. Looked up from germline, CDR1 is LNHDA and CDR2 is SQIVND (reference sequence). CDR3 coding DNA: TGTGCCAGTAGGAGGGGGACTAGCGGGGTCGAGACCCAGTACTTC. It encodes CASRRGTSGVETQYF.

Turning to this clone: Other nucleotide sequences from this sample produce the same CDR3. This chain connects TRBV19 to TRBJ1-2; TRBD1 matches at 7 bases. With 6 bases clipped from V and 5 bases from J, the junction kept 6 bases outside the gene matches. The CDR3 extends over 13 amino acids. CDR1 is LNHDA and CDR2 is SQIVND in the germline V gene (reference sequence). CDR3 bases: TGTGCCAGTAGCCGGACAGGAGATTATGGCTACACCTTC. Translating gives CASSRTGDYGYTF.

The CDR3 nucleotides are TGTGCCAGCAGCGTAGGAAGCCGGGGCACTGAAGCTTTCTTT. As protein: CASSVGSRGTEAFF. The rearrangement uses TRBV9 and TRBJ1-1, with D unresolved. Trimming took off 0 bases at V and 4 bases at J, with 10 bases between the two ends. The CDR3 has 14 amino acids. Germline V gene sequence: CDR1 SGDLS, CDR2 YYNGEE. Supplemented by reference TRBV9 and TRBJ1-1, the full variable domain reads DSGVTQTPKHLITATGQRVTLRCSPRSGDLSVYWYQQSLDQGLQFLIQYYNGEERAKGNILERFSAQQFPDLHSELNLSSLELGDSALYFCASSVGSRGTEAFFGQGTRLTVV.

This chain uses TRBV2 with TRBJ2-1; 7 bases are a match to TRBD1. The CDR3 length is 15 residues. J was trimmed by 7 bases and V by 8 bases; bases with no gene match: 14. Germline V lookup: CDR1 SNHLY, CDR2 FYNNEI. Here the CDR3 reads CASQADRPSGNEQFF. CDR3 coding DNA: TGTGCCAGCCAAGCGGACAGGCCTTCGGGGAATGAGCAGTTCTTC.

The chain combines TRBV29-1 with TRBJ1-2; D possibly corresponds to TRBD1 (6 bases). Trimming pared 6 bases from V and 8 bases from J, leaving 16 bases between. The CDR3 has 12 residues. Germline V gene data show CDR1 as SQVTM and CDR2 as ANQGSEA. The CDR3 bases are TGCAGCGTCCGGGACACCCAGCAGGGCTACACCTTC. Translated: CSVRDTQQGYTF.

This clone came up a few times. The rearrangement joins TRBV19 to TRBJ2-2; 8 bases are shared with TRBD1. Germline-derived CDR1 and CDR2 are LNHDA and SQIVND (reference sequence). J was trimmed by 6 bases and V by 7 bases; bases with no gene match: 7. The CDR3 runs 14 residues. Written as DNA, the CDR3 is TGTGCCAGTACTCCCGACAGGGGCGCCGGGGAGCTGTTTTTT. It yields the protein CASTPDRGAGELFF. Full variable domain (remainder filled in from reference TRBV19 and TRBJ2-2): DGGITQSPKYLFRKEGQNVTLSCEQNLNHDAMYWYRQDPGQGLRLIYYSQIVNDFQKGDIAEGYSVSREKKESFPLTVTSAQKNPTAFYLCASTPDRGAGELFFGEGSRLTVL.

The chain combines TRBV11-2 with TRBJ1-6; D perhaps matches TRBD1 (6 bases). From germline, CDR1 is SGHAT and CDR2 FQNNGV. The germline V and J ends were trimmed by 3 bases and 7 bases, with 13 bases remaining between them. The CDR3 spans 15 residues. For the CDR3, the DNA is TGTGCCAGCAGCTTCAGACAGGCACCCAATTCACCCCTCCACTTT. Its translation: CASSFRQAPNSPLHF.

The chain recombines TRBV5-1 with TRBJ1-4; D call uncertain. The V and J ends lost 3 bases and 2 bases respectively, with 8 bases between them. The germline gives CDR1 SGHRS, CDR2 YFSETQ. CDR3 size: 14 residues. CDR3 coding DNA: TGCGCCAGCAGCTCCACGGTGACTAATGAAAAACTGTTTTTT. It codes for CASSSTVTNEKLFF.

This clone was seen just once. CDR3 DNA: TGTGCCAGCAGCGTAGGGACAGGGGGCATCTATGGCTACACCTTC. Translation gives CASSVGTGGIYGYTF. V and J are TRBV9 and TRBJ1-2, with TRBD1 matching over 11 bases. CDR1 is SGDLS and CDR2 is YYNGEE in the germline V gene. The V gene end was trimmed by 0 bases and the J gene end by 4 bases; junction bases not matched to a gene: 2. The CDR3 spans 15 residues.

The chain employs TRBV19 and TRBJ1-4, with D perhaps matching TRBD1 (6 bases). CDR3 size: 14 residues. Trimming removed 7 bases at V and 5 bases at J, with 14 bases between. CDR1 is LNHDA, CDR2 SQIVND, per germline (reference sequence). The CDR3 region has the DNA TGTGCCAGTATTGGGGGCCCAGAAAATGAAAAACTGTTTTTT. Its translation: CASIGGPENEKLFF.

The chain uses TRBV30 and TRBJ2-7, with D maybe TRBD2 (5 bases). The germline CDR1 and CDR2 sequences are GTSNPN and SVGIG (reference sequence). The V and J ends lost 2 bases and 2 bases respectively, with 22 bases between them. The CDR3 consists of 17 residues. The CDR3 coding sequence is TGTGCCTGGAGTTTCAGCGGTGACACCCTGAACCCCTACGAGCAGTACTTC. The encoded protein is CAWSFSGDTLNPYEQYF.

This chain connects TRBV24-1 to TRBJ2-3; 7 nucleotides match TRBD1. CDR1 and CDR2 from the germline V gene are KGHDR and SFDVKD. The CDR3 extends over 15 amino acids. Trimming cost V 3 bases and J 3 bases; bases outside gene matches: 5. CDR3 nucleotides: TGTGCCACCAGTGATAGACAGGGCGATACAGATACGCAGTATTTT. As protein: CATSDRQGDTDTQYF.

V usage is TRBV2 and J usage is TRBJ2-5; unclear D gene. V dropped 6 bases and J dropped 4 bases, with 12 bases sitting between them. The CDR3 loop spans 13 amino acids. Germline loops: CDR1 SNHLY, CDR2 FYNNEI. CDR3 DNA: TGTGCCAGCAGCGACCACTCGGGAGAGACCCAGTACTTC. Amino acid sequence: CASSDHSGETQYF.

This clone has a single count. The V and J genes are TRBV28 and TRBJ2-2, with D unresolved. The germline V and J ends were trimmed by 3 bases and 14 bases, with 10 bases remaining between them. From germline, CDR1 is MDHEN and CDR2 SYDVKM. The CDR3 totals 11 residues. The CDR3 coding sequence is TGTGCCAGCAGTTTGAGCCGTCGACTGTTTTTT. The encoded protein is CASSLSRRLFF.